The rows below give T cell receptor beta chains drawn from one sample of a study of CD8+ T cells in alopecia areata. TCRdb's copy holds only in-frame clones and misses some; the assay was immunoSEQ multiplex PCR. The sample gives 200,000 to 250,000 clones, under 70% of which show up once; more than 3.5% is in the top ten. The sample in question was CD4+ T cells sorted from blood, obtained at week 4, from a patient treated with tofacitinib. These receptor sequences come from a human donor with alopecia areata. CDR3s include the opening cysteine and the closing phenylalanine or tryptophan. D genes are given only for firm matches. A row's size may be missing; if present it is once, few, many or a size class.

TRBJ1-1	NA	few	TRBV6-6	TGTGCCAGCAGTTACCTAAGGGAGACTGAAGCTTTCTTT	CASSYLRETEAFF
TRBJ1-1	NA	NA	TRBV30	TGTGCCTGGAGTGTATGGGGTTTGAACACTGAAGCTTTCTTT	CAWSVWGLNTEAFF
TRBJ2-2	NA	once	TRBV9	TGTGCCAGCAGCGTGGGGGACACCTACACCGGGGAGCTGTTTTTT	CASSVGDTYTGELFF
TRBJ2-3	NA	few	TRBV10-3	TGTGCCACCGGACGGGGATCTGATACGCAGTATTTT	CATGRGSDTQYF
TRBJ2-4	NA	once	TRBV30	TGTGCCTGGAGTCGGGGACTCACGAGGGCCAAAAACATTCAGTACTTC	CAWSRGLTRAKNIQYF
TRBJ2-1	TRBD1	NA	TRBV29-1	TGCAGCGCTGGACAGGGGAATGAGCAGTTCTTC	CSAGQGNEQFF
TRBJ2-7	TRBD1	few	TRBV29-1	TGCAGCGTTGACCCGGGACAGGGCTACGAGCAGTACTTC	CSVDPGQGYEQYF
TRBJ2-5	TRBD1	few	TRBV5-1	TGCGCCAGCAGCCAAACTACTCCGGGACAGGGTGTTCGGCAGCAAGAGACCCAGTACTTC	CASSQTTPGQGVRQQETQYF
TRBJ2-1	NA	NA	TRBV18	TGTGCCAGCTCACTAATGCCAGGCAATGAGCAGTTCTTC	CASSLMPGNEQFF
TRBJ2-5	NA	NA	TRBV6-5	TGTGCCAGCAGTCCCTCCCGCCAAGAGACCCAGTACTTC	CASSPSRQETQYF
TRBJ2-1	TRBD2	NA	TRBV7-9	TGTGCCAGCAGCCTCAGCGGGGGACCCTACAATGAGCAGTTCTTC	CASSLSGGPYNEQFF
TRBJ1-1	NA	NA	TRBV30	TGTGCCTGGAGTGTACAGGGCGACACTGAAGCTTTCTTT	CAWSVQGDTEAFF
TRBJ2-5	NA	few	TRBV11-2	TGTGCCAGCAGCTTATCAAAAGAGACCCAGTACTTC	CASSLSKETQYF
TRBJ2-5	NA	NA	TRBV7-8	TGTGCCAGCAGCTTAGGGATGGAAGAGACCCAGTACTTC	CASSLGMEETQYF
TRBJ1-1	TRBD1	few	TRBV6-6	TGTGCCAGCAGTTACCCAGGGACAGGGCTGCCTGAAGCTTTCTTT	CASSYPGTGLPEAFF
TRBJ2-5	TRBD1	many	TRBV2	TGTGCCAGCACCGGGACAGGGAGACAAGAGACCCAGTACTTC	CASTGTGRQETQYF
TRBJ2-5	NA	once	TRBV5-1	TGCGCCAGCAGCTCCGGGACTCCAGAGACCCAGTACTTC	CASSSGTPETQYF
TRBJ1-2	NA	once	TRBV25-1	TGTGCCAGCAGTGACTGGAACTATGGCTACACCTTC	CASSDWNYGYTF
TRBJ2-3	NA	once	TRBV25-1	TGTGCCAGCAGCCGTGGGGATACGCAGTATTTT	CASSRGDTQYF
TRBJ1-2	TRBD1	NA	TRBV19	TGTGCCAGTGGTTTCCCGTTGGGACAGATGAATGGCTACACCTTC	CASGFPLGQMNGYTF
TRBJ2-7	NA	few	TRBV4-3	TGCGCCAGCAGCCAACTCACAGGATCCGACGAGCAGTACTTC	CASSQLTGSDEQYF
TRBJ2-7	TRBD1	NA	TRBV15	TGTGCCACCAGCCCTACCGGGACAGGGCCTTTTGACCGTGACTTC	CATSPTGTGPFDRDF
TRBJ1-5	NA	NA	TRBV2	TGTGCCAGCAGAACAGGGCCGGGGCAGCCCCAGCATTTT	CASRTGPGQPQHF
TRBJ1-6	NA	NA	TRBV4-3	TGCGCCAGCAGCCAAGACCTGCCGGTTCCTAATTCACCCCTCCACTTT	CASSQDLPVPNSPLHF
TRBJ1-2	NA	NA	TRBV2	TGTGCCAGCGCTCGGGAGAACTATGGCTACACCTTC	CASARENYGYTF
TRBJ2-7	TRBD2	NA	TRBV7-2	TGTGCCAGCAGCAGGGCGGAGCGGGGGGCCGCCGCCGAGCAGTACTTC	CASSRAERGAAAEQYF
TRBJ2-5	NA	NA	TRBV15	TGTGCCACCAGCAGAGATGGAGAGACCCAGTACTTC	CATSRDGETQYF
TRBJ2-7	NA	NA	TRBV29-1	TGCAGCGTTGGGGAAATCTACGAGCAGTACTTC	CSVGEIYEQYF
TRBJ1-1	NA	NA	TRBV6-6	TGTGCCAGCAGTTACTCGACGGACACTGAAGCTTTCTTT	CASSYSTDTEAFF
TRBJ1-1	TRBD1	NA	TRBV11-3	TGTGCCAGCAGCGCGGGACAGGGGGCGAGCACTGAAGCTTTCTTT	CASSAGQGASTEAFF
TRBJ2-5	TRBD1	few	TRBV10-3	TGTGCCATCAGTGGGGCGAGACAGGGTGGTGAGACCCAGTACTTC	CAISGARQGGETQYF
TRBJ2-1	TRBD2	few	TRBV5-6	TGTGCCAGCAGCCGTCTAGCGGATGCATACAATGAGCAGTTCTTC	CASSRLADAYNEQFF
TRBJ2-3	TRBD2	NA	TRBV15	TGTGCCACCAGCAGACTCGGGACTAGCGGGGCAGATACGCAGTATTTT	CATSRLGTSGADTQYF
TRBJ1-1	NA	few	TRBV4-1	TGCGCCAGCAGCCAGCTAGAGAACACTGAAGCTTTCTTT	CASSQLENTEAFF
TRBJ2-3	TRBD2	NA	TRBV9	TGTGCCAGCAGCGTTGGTAGTGGCGGGGGGCTCCCGCAGTATTTT	CASSVGSGGGLPQYF
TRBJ1-2	TRBD1	once	TRBV2	TGTGCCAGCAGTGAGGAGGGGGCTCGTGGCTACACCTTC	CASSEEGARGYTF
TRBJ2-5	TRBD2	few	TRBV9	TGTGCCAGCAGCGTAGGCACTAGCGGGGGACAAGAGACCCAGTACTTC	CASSVGTSGGQETQYF
TRBJ1-5	NA	NA	TRBV5-6	TGTGCCAGCAGCTTGGGCGGCTATAGCAATCAGCCCCAGCATTTT	CASSLGGYSNQPQHF
TRBJ2-4	NA	few	TRBV9	TGTGCCAGCAGCCCCGACTTACCCCGGCGGACACTAGCCAAAAACATTCAGTACTTC	CASSPDLPRRTLAKNIQYF
TRBJ1-5	NA	NA	TRBV30	TGTGCCTGGAACATTCGGGGGGGCAATCAGCCCCAGCATTTT	CAWNIRGGNQPQHF
TRBJ2-4	NA	NA	TRBV4-1	TGCGCCAGCAGACCTAGCCAAGCGCTAGCCAAAAACATTCAGTACTTC	CASRPSQALAKNIQYF
TRBJ1-5	NA	NA	TRBV18	TGTGCCAGCTCACCAGGGATTTATCAGCCCCAGCATTTT	CASSPGIYQPQHF
TRBJ2-5	NA	once	TRBV12-5	TGTGCTAGCGGAAGGTGGGAGACCCAGTACTTC	CASGRWETQYF
TRBJ1-1	NA	NA	TRBV11-1	TGTGCCAGCAGCTTAGAAGCAGGGATGAACACTGAAGCTTTCTTT	CASSLEAGMNTEAFF
TRBJ1-2	NA	NA	TRBV30	TGTGCCTGCTTTACAGGAGTTTATGGCTACACCTTC	CACFTGVYGYTF
TRBJ2-1	NA	NA	TRBV7-3	TGTGCCAGCAGCGAACAGGGTGGTTCCTACAATGAGCAGTTCTTC	CASSEQGGSYNEQFF
TRBJ1-2	NA	NA	TRBV27	TGTGCCAGCAGTTTAAATGCAGGGAACTATGGCTACACCTTC	CASSLNAGNYGYTF
TRBJ2-1	TRBD2	NA	TRBV7-7	TGTGCTAGCAGCCAAGGCGGGGGGGCCTACAATGAGCAGTTCTTC	CASSQGGGAYNEQFF
TRBJ1-1	NA	many	TRBV5-1	TGCGCCAGCAGCTTTGCCCCGGGCACTGAAGCTTTCTTT	CASSFAPGTEAFF
TRBJ2-3	NA	few	TRBV19	TGTGCCAGTAGTCCGACAGGCACCACAGATACGCAGTATTTT	CASSPTGTTDTQYF
TRBJ2-7	NA	NA	TRBV2	TGTGCCAGCAGTGAAGGGGGACTCCTCTACGAGCAGTACTTC	CASSEGGLLYEQYF
TRBJ2-1	NA	NA	TRBV10-3	TGTGCCATCAGTGAGGGAGTTGATGAGCAGTTCTTC	CAISEGVDEQFF
TRBJ2-7	NA	NA	TRBV27	TGTGCCAGCAGTTTGAAGGGGACGTATCGCCTGACAACGTACGAGCAGTACTTC	CASSLKGTYRLTTYEQYF
TRBJ1-1	NA	NA	TRBV5-1	TGCGCCAGCAGCTCAGGGACACTGAACACTGAAGCTTTCTTT	CASSSGTLNTEAFF
TRBJ1-2	TRBD1	NA	TRBV27	TGTGCCAGCAGTTTATCGCGGACAGGGGAGTTTAACTATGGCTACACCTTC	CASSLSRTGEFNYGYTF